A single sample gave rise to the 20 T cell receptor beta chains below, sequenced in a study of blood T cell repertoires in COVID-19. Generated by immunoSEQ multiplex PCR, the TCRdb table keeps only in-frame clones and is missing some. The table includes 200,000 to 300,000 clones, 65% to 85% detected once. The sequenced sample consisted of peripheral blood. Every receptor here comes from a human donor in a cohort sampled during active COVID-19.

In DNA form, the CDR3 reads TGTGCCAGCACCCGAGGGGGACGTTTCGATGGCTACACCTTC. Translation gives CASTRGGRFDGYTF. The V call is TRBV28, the J call TRBJ1-2; D is perhaps TRBD1 (6 bases). The CDR3 has 14 residues. The germline V gene encodes CDR1 MDHEN and CDR2 SYDVKM. Between the trimmed V and J ends, which lost 7 bases and 6 bases, there was a span of 18 bases.

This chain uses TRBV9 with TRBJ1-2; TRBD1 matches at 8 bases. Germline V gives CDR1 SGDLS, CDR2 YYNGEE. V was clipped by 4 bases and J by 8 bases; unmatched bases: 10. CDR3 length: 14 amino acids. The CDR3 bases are TGTGCCAGCAGCCCACGGACAGGGACGAGCGGCTACACCTTC. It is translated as CASSPRTGTSGYTF.

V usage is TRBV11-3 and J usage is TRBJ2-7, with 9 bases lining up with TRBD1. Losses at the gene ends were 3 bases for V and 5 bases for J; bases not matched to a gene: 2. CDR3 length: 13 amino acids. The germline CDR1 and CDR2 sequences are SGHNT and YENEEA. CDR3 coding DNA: TGTGCCAGCAGCTTGGGACAGGGTGACGAGCAGTACTTC. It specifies CASSLGQGDEQYF.

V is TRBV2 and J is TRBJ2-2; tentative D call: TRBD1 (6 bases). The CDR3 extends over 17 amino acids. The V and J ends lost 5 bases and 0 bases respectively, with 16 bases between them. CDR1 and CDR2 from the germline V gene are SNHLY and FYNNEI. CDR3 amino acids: CASSRRTEAANTGELFF. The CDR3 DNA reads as TGTGCCAGCAGTAGACGGACAGAAGCAGCGAACACCGGGGAGCTGTTTTTT.

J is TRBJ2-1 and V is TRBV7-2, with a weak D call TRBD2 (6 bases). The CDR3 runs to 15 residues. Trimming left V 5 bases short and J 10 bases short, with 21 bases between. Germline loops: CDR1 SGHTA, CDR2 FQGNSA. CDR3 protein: CASSPTRDKRGEQFF. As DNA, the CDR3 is TGTGCCAGCAGCCCGACTAGAGACAAACGGGGGGAGCAGTTCTTC.

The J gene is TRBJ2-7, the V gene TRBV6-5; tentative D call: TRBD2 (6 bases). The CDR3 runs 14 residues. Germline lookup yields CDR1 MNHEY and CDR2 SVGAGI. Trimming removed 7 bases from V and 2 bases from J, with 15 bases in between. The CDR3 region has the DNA TGTGCCAGCATTCCCCCGGGGGACCCCTACGAGCAGTACTTC. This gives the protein CASIPPGDPYEQYF.

CDR3 protein: CATTRDFNEKLFF. In nucleotides, the CDR3 is TGTGCCACTACAAGGGACTTTAATGAAAAACTGTTTTTT. The J gene is TRBJ1-4, the V gene TRBV2; D is perhaps TRBD1 (5 bases). This CDR3 is built from 13 residues. CDR1 is SNHLY, CDR2 FYNNEI, per germline. V dropped 10 bases and J dropped 4 bases, with 13 bases sitting between them.

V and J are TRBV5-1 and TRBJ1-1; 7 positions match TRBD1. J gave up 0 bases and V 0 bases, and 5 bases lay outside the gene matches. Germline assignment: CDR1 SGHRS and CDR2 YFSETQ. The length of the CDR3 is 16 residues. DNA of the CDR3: TGCGCCAGCAGCTTGGCAGGGGGAAGGTTGAACACTGAAGCTTTCTTT. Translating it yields CASSLAGGRLNTEAFF.

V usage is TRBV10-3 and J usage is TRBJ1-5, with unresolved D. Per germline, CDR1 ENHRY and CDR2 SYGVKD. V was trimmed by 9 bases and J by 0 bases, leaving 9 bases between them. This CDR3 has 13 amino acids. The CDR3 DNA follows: TGTGCCATAACCGGGAGTAGCAATCAGCCCCAGCATTTT. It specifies CAITGSSNQPQHF.

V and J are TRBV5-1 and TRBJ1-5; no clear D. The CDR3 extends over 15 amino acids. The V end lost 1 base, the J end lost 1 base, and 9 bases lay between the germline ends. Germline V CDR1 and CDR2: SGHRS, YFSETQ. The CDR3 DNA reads TGCGCCAGCAGCTTGCGGCCGGGGAGCAATCAGCCCCAGCATTTT. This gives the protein CASSLRPGSNQPQHF.

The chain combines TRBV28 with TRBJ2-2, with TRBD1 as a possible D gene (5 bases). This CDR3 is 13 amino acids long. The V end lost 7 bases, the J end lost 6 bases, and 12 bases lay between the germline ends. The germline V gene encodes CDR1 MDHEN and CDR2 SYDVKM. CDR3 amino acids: CASNPLGAGELFF. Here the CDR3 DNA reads TGTGCCAGCAATCCTCTAGGGGCCGGGGAGCTGTTTTTT.

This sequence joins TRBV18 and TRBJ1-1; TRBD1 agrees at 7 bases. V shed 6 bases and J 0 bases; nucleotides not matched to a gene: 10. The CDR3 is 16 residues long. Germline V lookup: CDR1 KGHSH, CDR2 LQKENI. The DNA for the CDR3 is TGTGCCAGCTCGGGACAGTGGGGGGACATGAACACTGAAGCTTTCTTT. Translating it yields CASSGQWGDMNTEAFF.

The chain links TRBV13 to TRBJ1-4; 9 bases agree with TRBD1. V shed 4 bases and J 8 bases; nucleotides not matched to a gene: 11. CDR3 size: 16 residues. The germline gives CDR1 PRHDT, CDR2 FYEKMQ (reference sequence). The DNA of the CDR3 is TGTGCCAGCAGCTCCGGGCCGGGACAGGGAATGGAAAAACTGTTTTTT. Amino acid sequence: CASSSGPGQGMEKLFF.

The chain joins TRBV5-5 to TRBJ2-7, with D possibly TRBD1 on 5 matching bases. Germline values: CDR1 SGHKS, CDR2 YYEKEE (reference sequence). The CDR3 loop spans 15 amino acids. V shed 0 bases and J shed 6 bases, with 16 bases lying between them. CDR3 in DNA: TGTGCCAGCAGCTTGGTGTGGGGCCAATACGGCGAGCAGTACTTC. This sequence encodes CASSLVWGQYGEQYF.

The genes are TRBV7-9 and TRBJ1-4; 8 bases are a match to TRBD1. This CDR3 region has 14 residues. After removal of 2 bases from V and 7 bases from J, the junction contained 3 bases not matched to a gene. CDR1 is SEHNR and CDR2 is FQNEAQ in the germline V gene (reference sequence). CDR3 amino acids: CASSLQGASEKLFF. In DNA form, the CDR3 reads TGTGCCAGCAGCTTACAGGGGGCCAGTGAAAAACTGTTTTTT.

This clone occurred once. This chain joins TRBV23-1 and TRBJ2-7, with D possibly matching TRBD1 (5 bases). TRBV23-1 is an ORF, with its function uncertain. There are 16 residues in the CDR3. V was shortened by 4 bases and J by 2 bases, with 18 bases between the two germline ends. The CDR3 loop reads CASSPKGRTRAYEQYF. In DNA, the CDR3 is TGCGCCAGCAGTCCGAAAGGGCGGACAAGGGCCTACGAGCAGTACTTC.

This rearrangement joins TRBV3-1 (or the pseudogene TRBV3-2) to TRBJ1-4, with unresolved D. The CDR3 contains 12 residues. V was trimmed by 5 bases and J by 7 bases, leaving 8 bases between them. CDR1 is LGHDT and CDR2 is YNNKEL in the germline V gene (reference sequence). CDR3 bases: TGTGCCAGCAGCACGCGGGGTGAAAAACTGTTTTTT. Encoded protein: CASSTRGEKLFF.

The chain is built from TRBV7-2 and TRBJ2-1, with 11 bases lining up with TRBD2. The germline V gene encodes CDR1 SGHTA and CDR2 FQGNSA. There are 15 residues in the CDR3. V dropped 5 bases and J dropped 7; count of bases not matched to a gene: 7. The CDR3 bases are TGTGCCAGCAGCCATAGCGGGAGGGCCGGAAATGAGCAGTTCTTC. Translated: CASSHSGRAGNEQFF.

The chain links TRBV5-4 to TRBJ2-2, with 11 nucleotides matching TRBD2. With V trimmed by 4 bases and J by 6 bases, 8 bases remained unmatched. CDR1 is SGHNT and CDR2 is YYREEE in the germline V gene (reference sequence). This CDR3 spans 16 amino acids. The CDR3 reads CASSPGSGGASGELFF. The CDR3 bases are TGTGCCAGCAGCCCTGGTAGCGGGGGGGCGTCCGGGGAGCTGTTTTTT. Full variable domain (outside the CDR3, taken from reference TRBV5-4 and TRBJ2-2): ETGVTQSPTHLIKTRGQQVTLRCSSQSGHNTVSWYQQALGQGPQFIFQYYREEENGRGNFPPRFSGLQFPNYSSELNVNALELDDSALYLCASSPGSGGASGELFFGEGSRLTVL.

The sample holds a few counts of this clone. The CDR3 here is CASSDSLSNYGYTF. CDR3 in DNA: TGTGCCAGCAGCGACAGTTTGTCTAACTATGGCTACACCTTC. The V call is TRBV6-1, the J call TRBJ1-2; maybe TRBD1 (5 bases). V was shortened by 6 bases and J by 0 bases, with 11 bases between the two germline ends. From germline, CDR1 is MNHNS and CDR2 SASEGT. This CDR3 has 14 residues.